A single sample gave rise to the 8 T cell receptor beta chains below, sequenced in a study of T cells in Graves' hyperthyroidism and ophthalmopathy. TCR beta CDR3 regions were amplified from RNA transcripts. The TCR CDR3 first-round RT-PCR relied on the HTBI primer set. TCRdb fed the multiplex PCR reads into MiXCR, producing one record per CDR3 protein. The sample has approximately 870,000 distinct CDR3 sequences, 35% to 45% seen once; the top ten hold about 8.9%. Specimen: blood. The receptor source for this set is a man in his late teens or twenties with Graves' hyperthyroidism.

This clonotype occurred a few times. The CDR3 DNA reads TGCAGTGCTAGCGGGCAGGGAAGGGGTAACCGAAATCAGCCCCAGCATTTT. Protein product: CSASGQGRGNRNQPQHF. The rearrangement links TRBV20-1 to TRBJ1-5, with D tentatively TRBD1 (5 bases). CDR3 length: 17 residues. Germline V gene sequence: CDR1 DFQATT, CDR2 SNEGSKA (reference sequence). Trimming cost V 3 bases and J 4 bases, with 22 bases left between them.

The CDR3 coding sequence is TGTGCCAGCAGCCTCGAGGCAGGGTCCAGAGGCTACACCTTC. Amino acid sequence: CASSLEAGSRGYTF. The J gene is TRBJ1-2, the V gene TRBV3-1, with TRBD1 as a possible D gene (5 bases). The CDR3 sequence is 14 residues long. CDR1 is LGHDT and CDR2 is YNNKEL in the germline V gene (reference sequence). Between the trimmed V and J ends, which lost 4 bases and 8 bases, there was a span of 17 bases.

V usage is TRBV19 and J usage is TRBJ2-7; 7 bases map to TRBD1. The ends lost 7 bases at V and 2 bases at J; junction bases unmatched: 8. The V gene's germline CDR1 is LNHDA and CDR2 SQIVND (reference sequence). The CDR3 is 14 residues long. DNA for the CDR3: TGTGCCAGTACCCAAACGACAGGGCCCTACGAGCAGTACTTC. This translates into CASTQTTGPYEQYF.

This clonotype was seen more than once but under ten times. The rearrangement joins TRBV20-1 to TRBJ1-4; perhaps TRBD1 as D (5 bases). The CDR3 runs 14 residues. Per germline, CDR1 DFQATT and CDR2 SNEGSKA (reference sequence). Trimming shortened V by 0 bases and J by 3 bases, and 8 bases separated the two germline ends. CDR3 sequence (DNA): TGCAGTGCTAGAGACAGGGTATCTAATGAAAAACTGTTTTTT. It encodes CSARDRVSNEKLFF.

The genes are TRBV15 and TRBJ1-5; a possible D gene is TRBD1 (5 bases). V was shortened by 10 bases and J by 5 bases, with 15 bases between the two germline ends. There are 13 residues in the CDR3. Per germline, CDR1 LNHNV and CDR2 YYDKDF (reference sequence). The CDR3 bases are TGTGCCAGCTCACGGGGGGTGGATCAGCCCCAGCATTTT. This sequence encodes CASSRGVDQPQHF.

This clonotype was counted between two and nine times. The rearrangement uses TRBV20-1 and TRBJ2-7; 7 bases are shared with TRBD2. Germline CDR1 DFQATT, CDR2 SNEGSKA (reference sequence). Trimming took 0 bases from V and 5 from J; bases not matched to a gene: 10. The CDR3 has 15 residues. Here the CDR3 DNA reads TGCAGTGCTAGAGATCTCCGCGGGAGCCGCAACGAGCAGTACTTC. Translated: CSARDLRGSRNEQYF.

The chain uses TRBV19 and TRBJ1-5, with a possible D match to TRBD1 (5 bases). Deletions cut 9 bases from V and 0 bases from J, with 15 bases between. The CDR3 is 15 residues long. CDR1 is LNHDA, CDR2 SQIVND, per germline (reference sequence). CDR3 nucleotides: TGTGCCAGCTCGCAAAAGACAGTTAGCAATCAGCCCCAGCATTTT. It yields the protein CASSQKTVSNQPQHF.

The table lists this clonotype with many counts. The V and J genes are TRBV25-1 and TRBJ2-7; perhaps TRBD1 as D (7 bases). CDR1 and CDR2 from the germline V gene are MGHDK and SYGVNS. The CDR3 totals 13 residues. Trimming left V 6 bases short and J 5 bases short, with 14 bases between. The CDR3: CASREGARDEQYF. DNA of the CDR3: TGTGCCAGCAGGGAGGGGGCTCGGGACGAGCAGTACTTC.